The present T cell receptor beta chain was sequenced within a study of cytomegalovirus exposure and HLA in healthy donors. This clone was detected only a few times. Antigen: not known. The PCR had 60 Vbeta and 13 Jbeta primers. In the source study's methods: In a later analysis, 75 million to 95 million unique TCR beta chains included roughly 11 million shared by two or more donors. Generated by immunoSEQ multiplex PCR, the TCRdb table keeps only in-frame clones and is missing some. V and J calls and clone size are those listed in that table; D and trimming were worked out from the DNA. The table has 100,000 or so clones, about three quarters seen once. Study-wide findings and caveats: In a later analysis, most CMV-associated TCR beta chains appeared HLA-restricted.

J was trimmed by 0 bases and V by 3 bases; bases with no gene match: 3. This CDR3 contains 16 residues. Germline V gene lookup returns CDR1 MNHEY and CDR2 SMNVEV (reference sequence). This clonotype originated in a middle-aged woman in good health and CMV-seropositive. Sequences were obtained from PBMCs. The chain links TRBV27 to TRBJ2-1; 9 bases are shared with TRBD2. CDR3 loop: CASSFSGRSSYNEQFF. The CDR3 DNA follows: TGTGCCAGCAGTTTTAGCGGGAGAAGCTCCTACAATGAGCAGTTCTTC.